Following are 16 T cell receptor beta chains from one sample sequenced in a study of blood T cells in healthy people across ages. Next came a second PCR, run for roughly 6 to 11 cycles, which used a sample-barcoded 5' primer along with a J-beta primer mix. Each CDR3 protein gets one entry after TCRdb re-called the 5' RACE reads with MiXCR. The table shows some 920,000 distinct CDR3 sequences, with 51% occurring only once. Material: blood. The receptors shown here come from a woman aged 55-69 years in good health.

This clonotype has more than one count but fewer than ten. This sequence joins TRBV6-5 and TRBJ2-7; 7 bases agree with TRBD1. This CDR3 has 15 residues. Germline CDR1 is MNHEY and CDR2 is SVGAGI. Losses at the gene ends were 5 bases for V and 3 bases for J; bases not matched to a gene: 10. CDR3 loop: CASSLLRDRLYEQYF. The CDR3 DNA reads as TGTGCCAGCAGTCTCCTCCGGGACAGACTCTACGAGCAGTACTTC.

V and J are TRBV27 and TRBJ2-1; D gene ambiguous. The V gene lost 6 bases and the J gene lost 10 bases, with 10 bases spanning the gap. Germline assignment: CDR1 MNHEY and CDR2 SMNVEV (reference sequence). The CDR3 runs to 11 residues. This chain's CDR3 is CASSNGREQFF. The CDR3 region has the DNA TGTGCCAGCAGCAACGGACGGGAGCAGTTCTTC.

This chain links TRBV7-9 with TRBJ2-7; the D is unclear. TRBJ2-5 matches the DNA end more closely, so the J call is doubtful. Germline values: CDR1 SEHNR, CDR2 FQNEAQ (reference sequence). The CDR3 runs 15 residues. The DNA of the CDR3 is TGTGCCAGCAGCCGAGGACCTCCCGGAGAAGAGACCCAGTACTTC. This codes for CASSRGPPGEETQYF.

V is TRBV3-1 and J is TRBJ2-5, with 8 bases that match TRBD2. J was trimmed by 3 bases and V by 2 bases; bases with no gene match: 2. Per the germline V gene, CDR1 is LGHDT and CDR2 is YNNKEL (reference sequence). The CDR3 sequence is 14 residues long. The CDR3 sequence: CASSQLTSEETQYF. CDR3 DNA sequence: TGTGCCAGCAGCCAATTGACTAGCGAAGAGACCCAGTACTTC.

Only a few counts were recorded for this clonotype. The chain couples TRBV9 to TRBJ2-3; TRBD2 might be the D (5 bases). Per germline, CDR1 SGDLS and CDR2 YYNGEE. The V end was cut by 4 bases, the J end by 0 bases, with 15 bases between. This CDR3 region has 16 residues. CDR3 bases: TGTGCCAGCAGCCCCGGAGCGGCTCCTAGCACAGATACGCAGTATTTT. It is translated as CASSPGAAPSTDTQYF.

The chain combines TRBV12-3 or TRBV12-4 with TRBJ2-3; a weak D match, TRBD2 (6 bases). The CDR3 covers 15 residues. V lost 4 bases and J 2 bases, leaving 13 bases between the germline ends. The CDR3 region is CASSSLGGLTDTQYF. Here the CDR3 DNA reads TGTGCCAGCAGTTCCCTGGGGGGACTCACAGATACGCAGTATTTT.

Remarks on this clonotype: A much larger clone lies one base from this, so it may be a read error. The chain carries TRBV14 and TRBJ2-5; 8 positions agree with TRBD2. Germline CDR1 and CDR2: SGHDN and FVKESK. The ends lost 0 bases at V and 4 bases at J; junction bases unmatched: 10. The CDR3 runs 17 residues. CDR3 nucleotides: TGTGCCAGCAGCCAAGAATTGGGATCGGGAGGGCGAGAGACCCAGTACTTC. Its translation: CASSQELGSGGRETQYF.

This clonotype showed up just a few times. The rearrangement links TRBV5-1 to TRBJ2-7, with TRBD1 matching over 10 bases. The CDR3 extends over 15 amino acids. Germline V gives CDR1 SGHRS, CDR2 YFSETQ. The V gene end was trimmed by 4 bases and the J gene end by 4 bases; junction bases not matched to a gene: 8. CDR3 DNA: TGCGCCAGCAGCGGTGGATGGACAGGGGGGTACGAGCAGTACTTC. Its translation: CASSGGWTGGYEQYF.

This chain joins TRBV29-1 and TRBJ2-3, with 7 bases lining up with TRBD1. The CDR3 has 14 amino acids. Per the germline V gene, CDR1 is SQVTM and CDR2 is ANQGSEA. J lost 5 bases, V lost 4 bases, and 9 bases had no gene match. CDR3 sequence: CSVAGTDIRDTQYF. In DNA, the CDR3 is TGCAGCGTTGCGGGGACAGATATTAGAGATACGCAGTATTTT.

The genes are TRBV7-2 and TRBJ2-5; TRBD2 might be the D (6 bases). The assigned J gene may be wrong: the sequence end matches TRBJ2-7 better. The CDR3 contains 14 residues. The germline gives CDR1 SGHTA, CDR2 FQGNSA. This chain's CDR3 is CASSSSAGTYEQYF. Written as DNA, the CDR3 is TGTGCCAGCAGCTCCTCGGCGGGAACCTACGAGCAGTACTTC.

As DNA, the CDR3 is TGCAGTGCCCCTGGGAGATCAGATACGCAGTATTTT. Translating gives CSAPGRSDTQYF. The chain recombines TRBV20-1 with TRBJ2-3, with D possibly matching TRBD2 (5 bases). The CDR3 totals 12 residues. With 6 bases removed from V and 4 bases from J, the gap between germline ends came to 11 bases. The germline V gene has CDR1 DFQATT and CDR2 SNEGSKA (reference sequence).

This clonotype was seen only a few times. J is TRBJ2-3 and V is TRBV10-3; D not resolved. The germline V gene has CDR1 ENHRY and CDR2 SYGVKD. Deletions cut 6 bases from V and 6 bases from J, with 19 bases between. The CDR3 has 15 residues. The CDR3 here is CAISERDGVSDTQYF. The CDR3 region has the DNA TGTGCCATCAGCGAGCGCGACGGAGTTTCTGATACGCAGTATTTT.

The J gene is TRBJ2-5, the V gene TRBV12-3 or TRBV12-4; TRBD2 agrees at 9 bases. CDR3 length: 18 residues. J was trimmed by 1 base and V by 4 bases; bases with no gene match: 13. This CDR3 reads CASSYRAAGGLGQETQYF. The CDR3 bases are TGTGCCAGCAGTTACCGGGCGGCGGGAGGGTTAGGCCAAGAGACCCAGTACTTC.

The V and J genes are TRBV12-3 or TRBV12-4 and TRBJ1-2; D gene ambiguous. V shed 4 bases and J shed 7 bases, with 16 bases lying between them. The CDR3 length is 14 residues. CDR3 residues: CASSSSPDLGGYTF. Written as DNA, the CDR3 is TGTGCCAGCAGTTCCTCGCCAGACCTCGGTGGCTACACCTTC.

This clonotype was seen repeatedly, ten times or more. The V and J genes are TRBV3-1 and TRBJ2-7; D unresolved. The germline V gene has CDR1 LGHDT and CDR2 YNNKEL (reference sequence). This CDR3 spans 12 amino acids. The V gene lost 5 bases and the J gene lost 0 bases, with 5 bases spanning the gap. The CDR3 is CASSVSSYEQYF. CDR3 bases: TGTGCCAGCAGCGTGTCCTCCTACGAGCAGTACTTC.

This clonotype occurred once. CDR3 protein: CSADPGGSYEQYF. CDR3 nucleotide sequence: TGCAGTGCGGACCCGGGAGGGTCCTACGAGCAGTACTTC. The rearrangement joins TRBV20-1 to TRBJ2-7; 8 nucleotides match TRBD2. Germline lookup yields CDR1 DFQATT and CDR2 SNEGSKA (reference sequence). Trimming took 6 bases from V and 1 from J; bases not matched to a gene: 5. The CDR3 sequence is 13 residues long.